This TCR beta chain was sequenced during a study of regulatory T cells in long-lasting Graves disease. The overall study: Persistence in Graves' disease required over 5 years of antithyroid drugs plus positive TSH receptor antibodies. Overall study findings and caveats: The analysis examined peripheral blood only and excluded thyroid tissue. Persistent patients shared more public clonotypes (around 2,500) than newly diagnosed patients (over 900).

This clonotype was seen many times. Its antigen is undetermined. The CDR3 is 12 residues long. The germline V and J ends were trimmed by 4 bases and 12 bases, with 16 bases remaining between them. The germline V gene encodes CDR1 MNHEY and CDR2 SVGAGI. Construction of the TCR beta libraries employed iRepertoire HTBI primers in conjunction with Arm-PCR of CDR3 regions. Per the authors' pipeline: Identification across samples found about 65 TRBV and roughly 13 TRBJ segments. One entry per CDR3 protein results from TCRdb running MiXCR on the multiplex PCR reads. The V and J calls were determined by TCRdb, not by the authors. The sample consists of some 420,000 distinct CDR3 sequences, approximately 23% of them appearing once. Time point specified: persistent/refractory GD, antithyroid drugs over 5 years with positive TRAb. RNA extracted from PBMCs served as the sequencing template.

The V and J genes are TRBV6-5 and TRBJ2-7; D may be TRBD1 or TRBD2 (5 bases each). The sample was peripheral blood mononuclear cells (PBMCs), taken when the disease was refractory, from a patient treated with antithyroid drugs. The sequence came from a female donor with Graves disease. In DNA, the CDR3 is TGTGCCAGCAGTTCTCCGGGACGGAGGACGTACTTC. It encodes CASSSPGRRTYF.